A selection of T cell receptor beta chains follows, all from one sample in a study of patients and donors after allogeneic stem cell transplantation. MiXCR, run by TCRdb on the RT-PCR reads, gives a single entry per CDR3 protein. This table holds about 160,000 distinct CDR3 sequences, about a third found once. The specimen sequenced was blood, either unsorted or a sorted T cell fraction (not recorded which). The receptors come from a human donor who was either an allogeneic HSCT recipient or a stem cell or donor lymphocyte infusion donor (not recorded which). It is not recorded whose cells these are; they may come from a transplant donor. CDR3s include the opening cysteine and the closing phenylalanine or tryptophan. The order of the fields is D gene, clone size, J gene, V gene, CDR3 DNA, CDR3 protein. D genes are given only for firm matches. The size of a clone is reported for some rows only, either as once, few or many, or as a class for expanded clones.

>TRBD1|few|TRBJ1-2|TRBV6-5
TGTGCCAGCAGTTACACTTCACAGGGGGCATATGGCTACACCTTC
CASSYTSQGAYGYTF
>NA|NA|TRBJ1-1|TRBV12-3/TRBV12-4
TGTGCCAGCCGACGAGACGCGGACGCTGAAGCTTTCTTT
CASRRDADAEAFF
>NA|few|TRBJ1-3|TRBV12-3/TRBV12-4
TGTGCCAGCAGGGACCGGGACTGGTACTCTGGAAACACCATATATTTT
CASRDRDWYSGNTIYF
>NA|few|TRBJ1-1|TRBV29-1
TGCAGCGTTGGAGGTGGGTTTGGTAATCGGGCTGAAGCTTTCTTT
CSVGGGFGNRAEAFF
>NA|few|TRBJ2-2|TRBV29-1
TGCAGCGTTCACGGGGCGAACACCGGGGAGCTGTTTTTT
CSVHGANTGELFF
>NA|NA|TRBJ1-1|TRBV6-2/TRBV6-3
TGTGCCAGCAGTAATACCCCGAGGAGTACTGAAGCTTTCTTT
CASSNTPRSTEAFF
>NA|NA|TRBJ1-1|TRBV19
TGTGCCAGTAGTATAGATCCCCGGAACATGAACACTGAAGCTTTCTTT
CASSIDPRNMNTEAFF
>TRBD2|few|TRBJ2-5|TRBV5-1
TGCGCCAGCAGCCCCGGACTAGCGGGGGGCCAAGAGACCCAGTACTTC
CASSPGLAGGQETQYF
>NA|NA|TRBJ2-2|TRBV6-5
TGTGCCAGCAGTTTCGACGTGAGCACCGGGGAGCTGTTTTTT
CASSFDVSTGELFF
>NA|few|TRBJ1-5|TRBV6-1
TGTGCCAGCAGTGAAGGGCAGCCCCAGCATTTT
CASSEGQPQHF
>TRBD2|NA|TRBJ2-4|TRBV12-3/TRBV12-4
TGTGCCAGCACCCCCCGGACTAGCGGGGTAGCCAAAAACATTCAGTACTTC
CASTPRTSGVAKNIQYF
>NA|few|TRBJ1-2|TRBV29-1
TGCAGCGTGCCGTTTCCTAACTATGGCTACACCTTC
CSVPFPNYGYTF
>NA|NA|TRBJ2-1|TRBV7-2
TGTGCCAGCAGCTTAGTTACCTTCTCCTACAATGAGCAGTTCTTC
CASSLVTFSYNEQFF
>NA|few|TRBJ2-4|TRBV7-6
TGTGCCAGCAGCCCGAAAGAGGGCAAAAACATTCAGTACTTC
CASSPKEGKNIQYF
>TRBD1|NA|TRBJ2-3|TRBV2
TGTGCCAGGAAGGACAGGGCAGATACGCAGTATTTT
CARKDRADTQYF
>NA|few|TRBJ1-2|TRBV2
TGTGCCAGCAGTGAAAGATGGGTGTGCTATGGCTACACCTTC
CASSERWVCYGYTF
>NA|NA|TRBJ2-7|TRBV6-2/TRBV6-3
TGTGCCAGCGGGCCGGGGACTCCGCAAGTAGAGCAGTACTTC
CASGPGTPQVEQYF